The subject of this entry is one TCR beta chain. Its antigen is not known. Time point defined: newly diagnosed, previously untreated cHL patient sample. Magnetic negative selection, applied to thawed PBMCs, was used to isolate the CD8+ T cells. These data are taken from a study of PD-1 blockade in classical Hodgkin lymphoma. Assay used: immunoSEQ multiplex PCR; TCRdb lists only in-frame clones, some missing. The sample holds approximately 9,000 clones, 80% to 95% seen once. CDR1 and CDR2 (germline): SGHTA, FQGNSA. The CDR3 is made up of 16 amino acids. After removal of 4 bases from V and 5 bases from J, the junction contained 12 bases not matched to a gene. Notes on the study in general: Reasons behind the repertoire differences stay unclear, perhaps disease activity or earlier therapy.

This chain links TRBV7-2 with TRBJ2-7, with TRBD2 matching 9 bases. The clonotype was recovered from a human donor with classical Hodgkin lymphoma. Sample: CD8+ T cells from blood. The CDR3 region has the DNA TGTGCCAGCAGCTCAATGTATTCGCGGGAGGGCCACGAGCAGTACTTC. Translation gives CASSSMYSREGHEQYF.